This T cell receptor (beta chain) is from a study of cytomegalovirus exposure and HLA in healthy donors. Assay: immunoSEQ multiplex PCR; the TCRdb copy retains only in-frame clones and omits some. Here the sample spans around 300,000 clones, roughly 90% being singletons. A word on this clone: The antigen is undetermined. Other DNA sequences in the same sample also yield this CDR3.

The CDR3 length is 13 residues. Trimming cost V 2 bases and J 6 bases; bases outside gene matches: 2. Looked up from germline, CDR1 is GTSNPN and CDR2 is SVGIG (reference sequence). General study findings and limits: One later analysis, an examination of the 90 to 150 validation repertoires, found that first-cohort TCR clusters tended to co-occur in them. Researchers catalogued over 150 TCR beta chains as cytomegalovirus-associated.

The V gene is TRBV30, the J gene TRBJ1-5; 9 positions match TRBD1. The receptor was isolated from a woman in her twenties or thirties in good health and CMV-seropositive. The sample was PBMCs. The chain's CDR3 is CAWSRQGGQPQHF. The CDR3 DNA sequence: TGTGCCTGGAGTCGACAGGGGGGTCAGCCCCAGCATTTT. Filled out from reference TRBV30 and TRBJ1-5, the complete variable domain reads SQTIHQWPATLVQPVGSPLSLECTVEGTSNPNLYWYRQAAGRGLQLLFYSVGIGQISSEVPQNLSASRPQDRQFILSSKKLLLSDSGFYLCAWSRQGGQPQHFGDGTRLSIL.